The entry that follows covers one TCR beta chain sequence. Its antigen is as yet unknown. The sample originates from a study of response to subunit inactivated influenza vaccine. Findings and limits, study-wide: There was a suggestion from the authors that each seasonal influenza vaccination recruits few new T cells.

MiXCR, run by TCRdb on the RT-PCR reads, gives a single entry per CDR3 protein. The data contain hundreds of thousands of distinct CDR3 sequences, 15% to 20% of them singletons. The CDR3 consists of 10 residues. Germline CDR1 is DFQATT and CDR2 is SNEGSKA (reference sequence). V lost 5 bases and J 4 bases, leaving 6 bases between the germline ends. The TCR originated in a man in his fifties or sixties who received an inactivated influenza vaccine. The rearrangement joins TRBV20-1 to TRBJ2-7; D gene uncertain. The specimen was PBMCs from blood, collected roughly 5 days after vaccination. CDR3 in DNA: TGCAGTGCTCCGATTTACGAGCAGTACTTC. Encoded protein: CSAPIYEQYF.